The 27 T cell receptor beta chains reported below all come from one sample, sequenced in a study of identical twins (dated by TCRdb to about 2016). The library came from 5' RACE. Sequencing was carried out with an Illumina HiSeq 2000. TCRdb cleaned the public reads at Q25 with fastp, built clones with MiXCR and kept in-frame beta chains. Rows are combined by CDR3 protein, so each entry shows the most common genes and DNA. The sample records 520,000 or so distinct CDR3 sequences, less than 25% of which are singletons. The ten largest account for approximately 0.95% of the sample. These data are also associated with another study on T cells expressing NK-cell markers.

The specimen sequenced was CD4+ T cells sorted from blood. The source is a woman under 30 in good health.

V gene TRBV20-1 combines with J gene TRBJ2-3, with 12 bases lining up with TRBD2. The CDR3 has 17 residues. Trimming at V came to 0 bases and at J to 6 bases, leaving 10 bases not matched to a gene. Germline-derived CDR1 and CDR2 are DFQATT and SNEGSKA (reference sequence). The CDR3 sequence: CSARDSWASGGADTQYF. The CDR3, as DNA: TGCAGTGCTAGAGATTCCTGGGCTAGCGGGGGGGCGGATACGCAGTATTTT.

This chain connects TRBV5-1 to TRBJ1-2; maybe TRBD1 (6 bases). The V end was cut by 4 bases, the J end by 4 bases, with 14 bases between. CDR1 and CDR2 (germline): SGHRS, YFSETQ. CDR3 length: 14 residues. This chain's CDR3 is CASSETGKRYGYTF. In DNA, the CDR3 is TGCGCCAGCAGCGAAACAGGGAAACGCTATGGCTACACCTTC. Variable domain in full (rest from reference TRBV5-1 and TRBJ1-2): KAGVTQTPRYLIKTRGQQVTLSCSPISGHRSVSWYQQTPGQGLQFLFEYFSETQRNKGNFPGRFSGRQFSNSRSEMNVSTLELGDSALYLCASSETGKRYGYTFGSGTRLTVV.

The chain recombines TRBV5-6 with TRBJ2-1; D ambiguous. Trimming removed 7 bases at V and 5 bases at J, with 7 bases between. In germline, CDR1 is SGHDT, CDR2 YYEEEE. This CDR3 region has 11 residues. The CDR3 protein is CASGRNNEQFF. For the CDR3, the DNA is TGTGCCAGCGGCAGAAACAATGAGCAGTTCTTC.

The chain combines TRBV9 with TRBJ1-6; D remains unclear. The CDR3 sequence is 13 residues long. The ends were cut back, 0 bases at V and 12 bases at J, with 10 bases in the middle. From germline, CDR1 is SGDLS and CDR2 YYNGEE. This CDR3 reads CASSVGGEGPLHF. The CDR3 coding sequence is TGTGCCAGCAGCGTAGGGGGTGAAGGACCCCTCCACTTT.

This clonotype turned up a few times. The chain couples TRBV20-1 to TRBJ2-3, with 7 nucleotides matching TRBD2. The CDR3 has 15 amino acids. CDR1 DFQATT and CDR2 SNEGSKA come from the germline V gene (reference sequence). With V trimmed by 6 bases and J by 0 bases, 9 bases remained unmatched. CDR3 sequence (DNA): TGCAGTGCAGATGGGCCTAGCGGTAGCACAGATACGCAGTATTTT. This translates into CSADGPSGSTDTQYF.

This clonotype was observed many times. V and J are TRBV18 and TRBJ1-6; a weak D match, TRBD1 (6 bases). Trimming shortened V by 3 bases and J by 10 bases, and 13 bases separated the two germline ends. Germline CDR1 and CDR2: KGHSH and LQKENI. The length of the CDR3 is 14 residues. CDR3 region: CASSPGGGDSPLHF. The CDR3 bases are TGTGCCAGCTCACCGGGAGGGGGGGACTCACCCCTCCACTTT.

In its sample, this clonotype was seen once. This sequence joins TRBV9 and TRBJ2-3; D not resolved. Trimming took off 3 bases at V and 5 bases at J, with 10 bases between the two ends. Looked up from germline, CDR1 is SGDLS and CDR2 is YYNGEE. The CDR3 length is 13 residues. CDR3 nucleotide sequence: TGTGCCAGCAGCGCCGGTGTAGGAGATACGCAGTATTTT. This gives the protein CASSAGVGDTQYF.

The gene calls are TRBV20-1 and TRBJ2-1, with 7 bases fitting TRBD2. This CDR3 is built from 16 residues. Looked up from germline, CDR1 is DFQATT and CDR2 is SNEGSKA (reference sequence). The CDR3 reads CSGSIPAGVSYNEQFF. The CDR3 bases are TGCTCCGGCAGCATTCCTGCGGGAGTGTCTTACAATGAGCAGTTCTTC.

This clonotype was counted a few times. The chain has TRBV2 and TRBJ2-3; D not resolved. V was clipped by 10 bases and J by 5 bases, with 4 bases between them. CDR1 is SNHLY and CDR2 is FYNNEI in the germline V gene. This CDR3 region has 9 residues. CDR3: CAKGDTQYF. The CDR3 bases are TGTGCCAAGGGAGATACGCAGTATTTT.

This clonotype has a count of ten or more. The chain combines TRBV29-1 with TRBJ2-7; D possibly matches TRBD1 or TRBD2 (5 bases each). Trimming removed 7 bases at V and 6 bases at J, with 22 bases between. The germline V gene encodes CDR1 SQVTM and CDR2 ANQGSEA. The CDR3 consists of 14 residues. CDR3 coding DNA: TGCAGCGCTGCGGTGGGGCGAAACAGCGGCGAGCAGTACTTC. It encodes CSAAVGRNSGEQYF.

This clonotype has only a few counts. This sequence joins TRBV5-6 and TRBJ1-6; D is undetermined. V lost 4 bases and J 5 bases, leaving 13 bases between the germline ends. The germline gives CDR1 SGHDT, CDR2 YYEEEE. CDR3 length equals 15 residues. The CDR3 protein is CASSGPGPNNSPLHF. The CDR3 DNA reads TGTGCCAGCAGCGGGCCGGGTCCCAATAATTCACCCCTCCACTTT.

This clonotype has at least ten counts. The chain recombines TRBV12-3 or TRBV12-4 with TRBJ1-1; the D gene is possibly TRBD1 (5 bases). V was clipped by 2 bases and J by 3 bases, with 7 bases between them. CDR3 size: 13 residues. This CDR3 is CASSLSGDTEAFF. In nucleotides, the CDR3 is TGTGCCAGCAGTTTATCGGGGGACACTGAAGCTTTCTTT.

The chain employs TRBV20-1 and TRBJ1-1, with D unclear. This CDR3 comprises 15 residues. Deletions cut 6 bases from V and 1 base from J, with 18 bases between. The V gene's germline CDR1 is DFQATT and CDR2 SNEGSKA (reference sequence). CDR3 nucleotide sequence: TGCAGTGCCAGGCCGACCGGATTGCCGAACACTGAAGCTTTCTTT. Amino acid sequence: CSARPTGLPNTEAFF.

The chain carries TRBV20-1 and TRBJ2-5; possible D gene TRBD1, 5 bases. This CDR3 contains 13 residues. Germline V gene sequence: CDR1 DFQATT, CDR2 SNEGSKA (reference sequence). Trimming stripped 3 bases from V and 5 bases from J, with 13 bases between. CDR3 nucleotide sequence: TGCAGTGCTAGCTCCCAGGGTGGGGAGACCCAGTACTTC. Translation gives CSASSQGGETQYF.

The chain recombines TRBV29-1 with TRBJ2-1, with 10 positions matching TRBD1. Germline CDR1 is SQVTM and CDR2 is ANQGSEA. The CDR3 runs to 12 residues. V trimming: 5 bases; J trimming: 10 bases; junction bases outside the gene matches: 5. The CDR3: CSVTGTGAEQFF. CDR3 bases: TGCAGCGTTACGGGGACAGGGGCCGAGCAGTTCTTC.

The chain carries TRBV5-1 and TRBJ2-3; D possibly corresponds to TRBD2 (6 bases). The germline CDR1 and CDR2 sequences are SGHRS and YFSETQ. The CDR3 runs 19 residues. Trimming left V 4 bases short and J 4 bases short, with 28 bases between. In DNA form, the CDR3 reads TGCGCCAGCAGCGCTTTGGCGGGGAAAGCGGTCGCGGATTCAGATACGCAGTATTTT. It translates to CASSALAGKAVADSDTQYF. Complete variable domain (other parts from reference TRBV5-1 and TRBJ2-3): KAGVTQTPRYLIKTRGQQVTLSCSPISGHRSVSWYQQTPGQGLQFLFEYFSETQRNKGNFPGRFSGRQFSNSRSEMNVSTLELGDSALYLCASSALAGKAVADSDTQYFGPGTRLTVL.

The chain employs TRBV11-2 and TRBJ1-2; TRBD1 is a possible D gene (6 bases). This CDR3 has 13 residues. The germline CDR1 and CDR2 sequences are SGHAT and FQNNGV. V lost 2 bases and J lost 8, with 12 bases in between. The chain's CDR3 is CASSLTSGVGYTF. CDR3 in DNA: TGTGCCAGCAGCTTAACCTCAGGGGTCGGCTACACCTTC. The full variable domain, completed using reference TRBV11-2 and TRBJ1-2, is EAGVAQSPRYKIIEKRQSVAFWCNPISGHATLYWYQQILGQGPKLLIQFQNNGVVDDSQLPKDRFSAERLKGVDSTLKIQPAKLEDSAVYLCASSLTSGVGYTFGSGTRLTVV.

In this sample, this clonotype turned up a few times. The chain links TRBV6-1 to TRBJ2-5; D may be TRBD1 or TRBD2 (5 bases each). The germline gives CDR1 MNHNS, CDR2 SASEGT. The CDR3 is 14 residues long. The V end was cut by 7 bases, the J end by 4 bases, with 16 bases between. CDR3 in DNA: TGTGCCAGCAACCCCCGGTGGGACGGAGAGACCCAGTACTTC. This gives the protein CASNPRWDGETQYF.

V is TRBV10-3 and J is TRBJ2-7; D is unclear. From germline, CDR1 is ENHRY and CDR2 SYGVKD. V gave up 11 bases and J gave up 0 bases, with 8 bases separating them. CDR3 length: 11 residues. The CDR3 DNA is TGTGCCGTCTCTAGCTCCTACGAGCAGTACTTC. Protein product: CAVSSSYEQYF.

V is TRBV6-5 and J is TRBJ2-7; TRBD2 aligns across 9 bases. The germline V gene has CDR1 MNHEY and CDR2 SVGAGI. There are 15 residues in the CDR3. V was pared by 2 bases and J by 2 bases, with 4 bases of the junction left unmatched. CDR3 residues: CASSYGAGGTYEQYF. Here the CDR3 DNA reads TGTGCCAGCAGTTACGGGGCGGGGGGGACCTACGAGCAGTACTTC.

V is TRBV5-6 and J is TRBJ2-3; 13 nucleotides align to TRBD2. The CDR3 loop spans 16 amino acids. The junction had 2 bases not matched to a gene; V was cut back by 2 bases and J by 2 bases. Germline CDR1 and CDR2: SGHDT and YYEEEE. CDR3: CASSFTSGRATDTQYF. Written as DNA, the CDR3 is TGTGCCAGCAGCTTCACTAGCGGGAGGGCCACAGATACGCAGTATTTT. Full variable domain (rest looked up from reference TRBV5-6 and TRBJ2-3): DAGVTQSPTHLIKTRGQQVTLRCSPKSGHDTVSWYQQALGQGPQFIFQYYEEEERQRGNFPDRFSGHQFPNYSSELNVNALLLGDSALYLCASSFTSGRATDTQYFGPGTRLTVL.

CDR3 DNA sequence: TGTGCCATCAGGGGCAGGGGGCCTACCTACGAGCAGTACTTC. This gives the protein CAIRGRGPTYEQYF. The chain combines TRBV10-3 with TRBJ2-7; 8 bases match TRBD1. This CDR3 is built from 14 residues. With V trimmed by 6 bases and J by 2 bases, 6 bases remained unmatched. The germline V gene has CDR1 ENHRY and CDR2 SYGVKD.

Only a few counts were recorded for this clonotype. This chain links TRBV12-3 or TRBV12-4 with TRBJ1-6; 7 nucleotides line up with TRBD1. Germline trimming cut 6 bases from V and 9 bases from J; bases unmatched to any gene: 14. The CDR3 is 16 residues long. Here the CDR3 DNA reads TGTGCCAGCAGCCGACAGGGCACCACCGAAAGTTCACCCCTCCACTTT. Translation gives CASSRQGTTESSPLHF.

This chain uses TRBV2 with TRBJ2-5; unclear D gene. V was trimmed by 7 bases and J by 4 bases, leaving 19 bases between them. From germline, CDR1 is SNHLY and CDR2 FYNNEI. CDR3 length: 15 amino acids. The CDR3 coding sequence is TGTGCCAGCACAAGACTCCACGCTTGGTTAGAGACCCAGTACTTC. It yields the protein CASTRLHAWLETQYF.

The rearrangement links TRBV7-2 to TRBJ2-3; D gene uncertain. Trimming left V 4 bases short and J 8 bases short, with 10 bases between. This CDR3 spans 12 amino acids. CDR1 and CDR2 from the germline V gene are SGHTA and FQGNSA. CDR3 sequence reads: CASSSDRGTQYF. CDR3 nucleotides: TGTGCCAGCAGCTCGGACCGAGGTACGCAGTATTTT.

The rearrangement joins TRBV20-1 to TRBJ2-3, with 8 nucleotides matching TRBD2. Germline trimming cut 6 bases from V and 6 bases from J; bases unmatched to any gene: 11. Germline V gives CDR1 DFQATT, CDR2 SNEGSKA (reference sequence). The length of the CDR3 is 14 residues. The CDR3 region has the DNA TGCAGTGCCACAAAGCGGGAGACGTCGGATACGCAGTATTTT. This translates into CSATKRETSDTQYF.

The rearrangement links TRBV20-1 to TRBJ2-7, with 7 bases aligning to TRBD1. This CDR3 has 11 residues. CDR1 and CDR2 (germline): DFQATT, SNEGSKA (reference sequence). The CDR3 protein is CSTVKGAEQYF. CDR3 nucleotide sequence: TGCAGCACAGTAAAGGGGGCCGAGCAGTACTTC.